This TCR beta chain is from a study of PD-L1 blockade in urothelial cancer. Whole-study results and caveats: Durable benefit was linked to greater 3-week expansion of tumor-associated blood clones.

A note on this clone: The antigen is unknown.

TCRdb's table, derived via immunoSEQ multiplex PCR, lists solely in-frame clones and lacks some. The data contain 50,000 or so clones, around 85% of them singletons. Trimming removed 5 bases from V and 6 bases from J; junction bases left unmatched: 8. This CDR3 is 14 amino acids long. CDR1 GTSNPN and CDR2 SVGIG come from the germline V gene (reference sequence). The rearrangement joins TRBV30 to TRBJ2-3; 10 nucleotides agree with TRBD2. The sequences come from PBMCs, collected around atezolizumab (anti-PD-L1) treatment. The receptor comes from a man between 60 and 75 years old with urothelial cancer. The CDR3 DNA follows: TGTGCCTGGGAGGTAGCGGGAGGTGCGGATACGCAGTATTTT. The encoded protein is CAWEVAGGADTQYF.